This paragraph reports one T cell receptor beta chain. These data are taken from a study of T cells after somatic rescue of genetic block. TCRdb's copy holds only in-frame clones and misses some; the assay was immunoSEQ multiplex PCR. Here the sample spans 45,000 to 55,000 clones, 96% being singletons. Looked up from germline, CDR1 is SEHNR and CDR2 is FQNEAQ (reference sequence). The CDR3 spans 14 residues. Deletions cut 1 base from V and 4 bases from J, with 10 bases between. V is TRBV7-9 and J is TRBJ1-1; D not resolved. The receptor was derived from a child under two years old. The sequencing input was peripheral blood mononuclear cells (PBMCs). DNA for the CDR3: TGTGCCAGCAGCTTAGAGGGCTCGGGCACTGAAGCTTTCTTT. Translating it yields CASSLEGSGTEAFF.